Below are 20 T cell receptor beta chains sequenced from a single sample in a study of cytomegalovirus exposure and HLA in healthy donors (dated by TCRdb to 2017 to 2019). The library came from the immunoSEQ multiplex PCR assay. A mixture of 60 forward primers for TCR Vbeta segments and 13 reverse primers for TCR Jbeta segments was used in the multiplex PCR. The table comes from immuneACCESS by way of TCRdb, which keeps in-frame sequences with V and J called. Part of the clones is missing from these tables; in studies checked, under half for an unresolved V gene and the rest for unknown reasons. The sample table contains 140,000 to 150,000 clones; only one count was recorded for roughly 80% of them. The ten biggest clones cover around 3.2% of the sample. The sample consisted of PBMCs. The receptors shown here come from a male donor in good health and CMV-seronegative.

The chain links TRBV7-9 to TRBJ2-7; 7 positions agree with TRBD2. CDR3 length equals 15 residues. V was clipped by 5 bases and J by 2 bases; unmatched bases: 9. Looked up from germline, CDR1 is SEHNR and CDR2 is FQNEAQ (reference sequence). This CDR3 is CASSPLGGIAYEQYF. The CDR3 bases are TGTGCCAGCAGCCCCCTGGGAGGGATCGCCTACGAGCAGTACTTC.

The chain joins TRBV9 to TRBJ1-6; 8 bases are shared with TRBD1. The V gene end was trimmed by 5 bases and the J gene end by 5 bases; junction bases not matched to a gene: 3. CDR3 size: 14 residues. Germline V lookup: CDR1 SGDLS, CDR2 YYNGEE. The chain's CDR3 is CASSGQGNNSPLHF. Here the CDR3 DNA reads TGTGCCAGCAGTGGACAGGGTAATAATTCACCCCTCCACTTT.

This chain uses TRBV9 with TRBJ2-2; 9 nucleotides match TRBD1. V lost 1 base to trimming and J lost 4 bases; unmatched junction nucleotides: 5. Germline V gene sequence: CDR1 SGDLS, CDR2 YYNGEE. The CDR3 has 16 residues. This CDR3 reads CASSVSGQGGTGELFF. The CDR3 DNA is TGTGCCAGCAGCGTATCGGGACAGGGCGGCACCGGGGAGCTGTTTTTT.

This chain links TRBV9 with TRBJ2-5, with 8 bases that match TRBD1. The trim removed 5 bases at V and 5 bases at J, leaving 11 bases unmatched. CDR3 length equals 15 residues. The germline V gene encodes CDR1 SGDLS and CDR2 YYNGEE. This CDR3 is CASSEKDRDGETQYF. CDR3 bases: TGTGCCAGCAGTGAAAAGGACAGGGATGGGGAGACCCAGTACTTC.

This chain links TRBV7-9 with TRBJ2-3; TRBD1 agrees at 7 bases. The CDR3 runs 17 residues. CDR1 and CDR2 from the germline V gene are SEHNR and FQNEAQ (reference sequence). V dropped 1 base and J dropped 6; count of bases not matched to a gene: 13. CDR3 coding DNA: TGTGCCAGCAGCTTAGGCCCCACCGAGGGGGCTAAGGATACGCAGTATTTT. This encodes CASSLGPTEGAKDTQYF.

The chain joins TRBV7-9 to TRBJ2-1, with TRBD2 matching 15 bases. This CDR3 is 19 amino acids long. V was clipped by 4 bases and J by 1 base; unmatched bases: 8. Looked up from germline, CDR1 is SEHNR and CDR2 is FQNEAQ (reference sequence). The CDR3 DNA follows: TGTGCCAGCAGCTCCTCCGGGACTAGCGGGGGGAATTCCTACAATGAGCAGTTCTTC. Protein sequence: CASSSSGTSGGNSYNEQFF.

The CDR3 is CASSLWAQGRSPLHF. Here the CDR3 DNA reads TGTGCCAGCAGTTTATGGGCCCAGGGCAGGTCACCCCTCCACTTT. The rearrangement uses TRBV28 and TRBJ1-6; tentative D call: TRBD1 (5 bases). CDR3 length: 15 residues. The V end lost 0 bases, the J end lost 10 bases, and 13 bases lay between the germline ends. Looked up from germline, CDR1 is MDHEN and CDR2 is SYDVKM.

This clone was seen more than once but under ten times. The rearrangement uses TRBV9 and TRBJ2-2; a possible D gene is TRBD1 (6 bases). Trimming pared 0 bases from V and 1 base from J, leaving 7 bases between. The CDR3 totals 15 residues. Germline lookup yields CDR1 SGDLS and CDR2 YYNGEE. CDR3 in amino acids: CASSVEGGNTGELFF. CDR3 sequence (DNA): TGTGCCAGCAGCGTAGAAGGGGGGAACACCGGGGAGCTGTTTTTT. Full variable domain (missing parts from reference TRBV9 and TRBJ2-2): DSGVTQTPKHLITATGQRVTLRCSPRSGDLSVYWYQQSLDQGLQFLIQYYNGEERAKGNILERFSAQQFPDLHSELNLSSLELGDSALYFCASSVEGGNTGELFFGEGSRLTVL.

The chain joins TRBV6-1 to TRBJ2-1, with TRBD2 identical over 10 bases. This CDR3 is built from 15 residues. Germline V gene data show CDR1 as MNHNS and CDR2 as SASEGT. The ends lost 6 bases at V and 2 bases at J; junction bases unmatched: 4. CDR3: CASSPTSGTYNEQFF. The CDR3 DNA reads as TGTGCCAGCAGCCCAACTAGCGGGACCTACAATGAGCAGTTCTTC.

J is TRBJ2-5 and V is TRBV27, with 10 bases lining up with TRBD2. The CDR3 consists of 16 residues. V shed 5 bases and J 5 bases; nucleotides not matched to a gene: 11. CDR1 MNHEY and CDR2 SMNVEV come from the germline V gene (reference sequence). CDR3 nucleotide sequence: TGTGCCAGCAGTCCCCTTCCTAGCGGGGGCGGGGAGACCCAGTACTTC. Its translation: CASSPLPSGGGETQYF.

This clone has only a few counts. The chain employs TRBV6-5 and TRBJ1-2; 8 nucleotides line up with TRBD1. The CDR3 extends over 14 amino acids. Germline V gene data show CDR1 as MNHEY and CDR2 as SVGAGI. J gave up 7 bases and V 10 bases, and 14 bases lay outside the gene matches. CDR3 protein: CATQPLDRASGYTF. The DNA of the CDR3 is TGTGCCACCCAACCGTTGGACAGGGCGTCTGGCTACACCTTC.

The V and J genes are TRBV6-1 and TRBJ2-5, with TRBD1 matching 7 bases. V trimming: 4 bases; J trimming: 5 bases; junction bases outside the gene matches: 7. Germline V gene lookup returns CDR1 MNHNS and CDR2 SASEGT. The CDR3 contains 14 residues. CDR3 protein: CASSGTGAGETQYF. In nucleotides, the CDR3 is TGTGCCAGCAGTGGAACAGGGGCAGGGGAGACCCAGTACTTC.

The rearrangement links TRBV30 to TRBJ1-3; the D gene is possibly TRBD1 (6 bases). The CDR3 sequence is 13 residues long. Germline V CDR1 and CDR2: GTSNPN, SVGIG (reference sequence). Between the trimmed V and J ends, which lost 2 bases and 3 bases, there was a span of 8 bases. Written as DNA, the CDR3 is TGTGCCTGGAGTAGACAGGTTGGAAACACCATATATTTT. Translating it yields CAWSRQVGNTIYF.

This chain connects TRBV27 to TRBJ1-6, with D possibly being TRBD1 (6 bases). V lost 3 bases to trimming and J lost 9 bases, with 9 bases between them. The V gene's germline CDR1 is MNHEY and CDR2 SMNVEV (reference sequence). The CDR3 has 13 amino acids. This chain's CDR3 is CASSFPGASPLHF. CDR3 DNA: TGTGCCAGCAGTTTCCCAGGGGCTTCACCCCTCCACTTT.

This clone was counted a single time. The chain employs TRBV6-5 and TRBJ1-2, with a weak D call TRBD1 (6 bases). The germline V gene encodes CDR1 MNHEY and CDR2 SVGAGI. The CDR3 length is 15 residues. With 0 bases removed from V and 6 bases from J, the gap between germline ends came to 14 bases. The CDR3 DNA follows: TGTGCCAGCAGTTACTCAGGATGGGGGCAGGATGGCTACACCTTC. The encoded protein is CASSYSGWGQDGYTF.

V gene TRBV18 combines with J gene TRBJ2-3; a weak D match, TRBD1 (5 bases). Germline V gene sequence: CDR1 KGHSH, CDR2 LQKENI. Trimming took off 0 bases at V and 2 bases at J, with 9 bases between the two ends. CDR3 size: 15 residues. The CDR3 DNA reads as TGTGCCAGCTCACCACCCGACAGCTTCACAGATACGCAGTATTTT. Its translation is CASSPPDSFTDTQYF.

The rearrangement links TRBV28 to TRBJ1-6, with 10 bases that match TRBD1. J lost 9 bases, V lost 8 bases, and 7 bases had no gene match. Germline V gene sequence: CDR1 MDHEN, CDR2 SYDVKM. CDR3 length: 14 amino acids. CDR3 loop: CASGGQGRGSPLHF. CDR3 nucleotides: TGTGCCAGCGGGGGACAGGGGCGGGGTTCACCCCTCCACTTT.

CDR3 bases: TGTGCCAGCAGCCAAAGCGGGAGGGCCCGGGAGACCCAGTACTTC. Protein sequence: CASSQSGRARETQYF. This sequence joins TRBV7-8 and TRBJ2-5; 10 nucleotides match TRBD2. The CDR3 has 15 amino acids. CDR1 is SGHVS and CDR2 is FQNEAQ in the germline V gene. V was pared by 5 bases and J by 5 bases, with 8 bases of the junction left unmatched.

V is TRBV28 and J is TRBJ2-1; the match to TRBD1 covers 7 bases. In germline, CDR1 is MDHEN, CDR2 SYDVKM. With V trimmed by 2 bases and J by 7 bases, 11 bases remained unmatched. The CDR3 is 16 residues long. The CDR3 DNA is TGTGCCAGCAGTTTACCAACAGGGGTAGGGAAGAATGAGCAGTTCTTC. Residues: CASSLPTGVGKNEQFF.

The CDR3 loop reads CATSRKTGSVEKLFF. The CDR3 bases are TGTGCCACCAGCAGAAAGACAGGGTCGGTTGAAAAACTGTTTTTT. The chain combines TRBV15 with TRBJ1-4, with 7 bases lining up with TRBD1. From germline, CDR1 is LNHNV and CDR2 YYDKDF (reference sequence). J was trimmed by 7 bases and V by 2 bases; bases with no gene match: 7. The CDR3 loop spans 15 amino acids. Full variable domain (outside the CDR3, taken from reference TRBV15 and TRBJ1-4): DAMVIQNPRYQVTQFGKPVTLSCSQTLNHNVMYWYQQKSSQAPKLLFHYYDKDFNNEADTPDNFQSRRPNTSFCFLDIRSPGLGDTAMYLCATSRKTGSVEKLFFGSGTQLSVL.